In its sample, the clone carrying this TCR beta chain was seen many times. Its cognate antigen is unknown. Through a sample-barcoded 5' primer and a J-beta primer mix, a second PCR was run for 7 to 11 cycles. Each CDR3 protein is one row after TCRdb ran MiXCR on the 5' RACE reads. The repertoire includes more than 800,000 distinct CDR3 sequences, 29% of them detected once, and roughly 17% sits in the top ten. This record comes from a study of blood T cells in healthy people across ages. Findings of the study overall: Observed TCR beta diversity per million T cells went down as age went up. This fall followed a roughly linear course with age.

The J segment lost 4 bases and the V segment lost 3 bases, leaving 12 bases of the junction unmatched. CDR3 length equals 16 residues. Germline loops: CDR1 SGDLS, CDR2 YYNGEE. The J gene is TRBJ1-2, the V gene TRBV9; the match to TRBD1 covers 7 bases. The TCR originated in a woman aged 80 or over in good health. The sample taken for sequencing was blood. The CDR3 sequence: CASSASDRAYFYGYTF. CDR3 nucleotide sequence: TGTGCCAGCAGCGCGTCCGACAGGGCCTACTTCTATGGCTACACCTTC. The whole variable domain, remainder taken from reference TRBV9 and TRBJ1-2, is DSGVTQTPKHLITATGQRVTLRCSPRSGDLSVYWYQQSLDQGLQFLIQYYNGEERAKGNILERFSAQQFPDLHSELNLSSLELGDSALYFCASSASDRAYFYGYTFGSGTRLTVV.